The source of this TCR beta chain is a study of T-cell reconstitution after alpha-beta-depleted transplantation in children. V lost 5 bases to trimming and J lost 0 bases, with 10 bases between them. The CDR3 runs to 15 residues. Germline V CDR1 and CDR2: KGHDR, SFDVKD. Using unique molecular identifiers, the investigators prepared the TCRbeta library. TCRdb processed the PCR reads anew with MiXCR; each CDR3 protein has one entry. The repertoire includes a few hundred thousand distinct CDR3 sequences, roughly 22% of them detected once, and 3.5% to 4% sits in the top ten. This clonotype was found many times.

Here the sequenced sample was PBMCs from the stem cell graft donor, taken from the stem cell graft. The chain has TRBV24-1 and TRBJ2-1; no reliable D call. This TCR came from a human donor who donated a stem cell graft to a child with acute myeloid leukemia. DNA for the CDR3: TGTGCCACCAGTGGGTCCCGTAGCTCCTACAATGAGCAGTTCTTC. Protein product: CATSGSRSSYNEQFF.